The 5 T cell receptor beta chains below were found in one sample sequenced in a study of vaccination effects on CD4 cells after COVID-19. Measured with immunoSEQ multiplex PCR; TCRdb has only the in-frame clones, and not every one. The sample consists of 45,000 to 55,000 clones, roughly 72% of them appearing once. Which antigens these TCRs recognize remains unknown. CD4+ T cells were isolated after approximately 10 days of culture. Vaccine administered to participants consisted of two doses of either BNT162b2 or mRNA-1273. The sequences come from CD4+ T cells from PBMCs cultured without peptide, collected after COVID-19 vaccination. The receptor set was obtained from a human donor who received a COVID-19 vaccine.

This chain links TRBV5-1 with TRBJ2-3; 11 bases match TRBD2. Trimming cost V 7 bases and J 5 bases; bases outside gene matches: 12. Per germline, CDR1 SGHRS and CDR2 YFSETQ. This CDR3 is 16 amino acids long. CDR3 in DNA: TGCGCCAGCTGTCCTAGCGGGGGGCCGGGGCAAGATACGCAGTATTTT. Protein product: CASCPSGGPGQDTQYF.

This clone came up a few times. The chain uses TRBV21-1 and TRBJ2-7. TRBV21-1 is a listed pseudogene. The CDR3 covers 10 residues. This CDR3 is CASSTRPRRW. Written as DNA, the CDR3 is TGTGCCAGCAGCACCCGGCCCCGACGGTGG.

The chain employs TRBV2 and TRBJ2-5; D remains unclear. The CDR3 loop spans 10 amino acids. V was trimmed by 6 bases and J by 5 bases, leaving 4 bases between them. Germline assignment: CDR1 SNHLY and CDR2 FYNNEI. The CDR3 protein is CASSRETQYF. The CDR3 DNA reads TGTGCCAGCAGCAGGGAGACCCAGTACTTC.

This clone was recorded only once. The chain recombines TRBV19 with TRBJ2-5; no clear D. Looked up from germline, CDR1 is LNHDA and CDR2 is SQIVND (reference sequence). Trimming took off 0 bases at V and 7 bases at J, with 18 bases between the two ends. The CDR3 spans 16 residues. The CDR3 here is CASSIDTAGYRRTQYF. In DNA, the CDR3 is TGTGCCAGTAGTATAGATACGGCAGGCTACCGGCGGACCCAGTACTTC.

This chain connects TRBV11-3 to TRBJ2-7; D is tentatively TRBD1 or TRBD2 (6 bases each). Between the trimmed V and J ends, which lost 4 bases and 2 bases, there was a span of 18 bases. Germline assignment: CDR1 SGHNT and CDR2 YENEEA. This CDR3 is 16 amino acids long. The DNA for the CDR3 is TGTGCCAGCAGCTCCTCATGGGGGGCGACGGCCTACGAGCAGTACTTC. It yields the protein CASSSSWGATAYEQYF. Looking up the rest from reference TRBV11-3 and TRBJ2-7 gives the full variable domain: EAGVVQSPRYKIIEKKQPVAFWCNPISGHNTLYWYLQNLGQGPELLIRYENEEAVDDSQLPKDRFSAERLKGVDSTLKIQPAELGDSAVYLCASSSSWGATAYEQYFGPGTRLTVT.